This TCR beta chain was captured in a study of blood T cell repertoires in COVID-19. On the study more broadly: Sites across the United States, Italy and Spain contributed samples from acute and convalescent COVID-19. The cDNA or gDNA used as material had been derived from T cells, B-cell-depleted T cells, or PBMCs.

Per the original data handling: Reference gene primers were amplified, and this amplification served to estimate nucleated cell counts. Using immunoSEQ multiplex PCR, the repertoire was profiled, and TCRdb retains in-frame clones only, with some absent. Clone size and the V and J calls come from that table; the DNA yielded D and trimming. The table shows around 30,000 clones, with roughly 94% occurring only once. With 4 bases clipped from V and 0 bases from J, the junction kept 4 bases outside the gene matches. Germline V gene sequence: CDR1 SGHRS, CDR2 YFSETQ. This CDR3 is built from 14 residues. The receptor was derived from a human donor with active COVID-19. The donor label of this sample is uncertain. Material: peripheral blood. The chain has TRBV5-1 and TRBJ2-7; TRBD1 agrees at 7 bases. CDR3 nucleotides: TGCGCCAGCAGCAAAACAGGGGCCTCCTACGAGCAGTACTTC. Its translation is CASSKTGASYEQYF.